The source of this T cell receptor beta chain is a study of beta chain features in type 1 diabetes. Findings and caveats of the study: Researchers report that Type 1 diabetes patients had moderately but significantly shorter TCRB CDR3s across all four CD4+ subsets.

Expressed TCRB transcripts got sequenced, as all isolated RNA was reverse transcribed. Assay used: immunoSEQ multiplex PCR; TCRdb lists only in-frame clones, some missing. The table records some 290,000 clones, roughly 24% of them present only once. The V and J ends lost 7 bases and 6 bases respectively, with 15 bases between them. The CDR3 contains 12 residues. The germline gives CDR1 SQVTM, CDR2 ANQGSEA. The table lists this clone with a few counts. Its antigen is currently unknown. What was sequenced was naive CD4+ T cells from blood. This chain uses TRBV29-1 with TRBJ1-1, with D perhaps matching TRBD1 (5 bases). The receptor's source is a woman in her 30s with type 1 diabetes. As DNA, the CDR3 is TGCAGCGGCAGCAGGGAAGCAGCTGAAGCTTTCTTT. Translation: CSGSREAAEAFF.